The rows below give T cell receptor beta chains drawn from one sample of a study of Tregs in tolerant kidney transplant recipients. Sequenced by immunoSEQ multiplex PCR; TCRdb stores in-frame clones only, minus some. The sample contains around 75,000 clones, 70% to 90% of which appear only once. The specimen was CD4+ T cells from blood, collected before the transplant. The source is a human donor who received a combined kidney and bone marrow transplant. The CDR3 runs from the conserved cysteine through the conserved F or W. Each record gives: clone size, V gene, J gene, D gene, CDR3 protein, CDR3 DNA. D genes are given only for firm matches. Where a row states a size, it is once, few, many or the class of an expanded clone; other rows omit it.

abundance: .; v_gene: TRBV27; j_gene: TRBJ1-5; d_gene: .; CDR3aa: CASSPLTGPHQPQHF; CDR3nt: TGTGCCAGCAGTCCGCTGACAGGCCCCCATCAGCCCCAGCATTTT
abundance: .; v_gene: TRBV2; j_gene: TRBJ1-5; d_gene: .; CDR3aa: CASRVSLGAEQPQHF; CDR3nt: TGTGCCAGCAGGGTGTCTCTAGGGGCGGAGCAGCCCCAGCATTTT
abundance: once; v_gene: TRBV4-2; j_gene: TRBJ1-4; d_gene: TRBD1; CDR3aa: CASSQILKQGALGEKLFF; CDR3nt: TGTGCCAGCAGCCAAATTCTGAAGCAGGGGGCGCTTGGTGAAAAACTGTTTTTT
abundance: .; v_gene: TRBV5-6; j_gene: TRBJ1-1; d_gene: .; CDR3aa: CASSLGGRMGEAFF; CDR3nt: TGTGCCAGCAGCTTAGGGGGTAGGATGGGTGAAGCTTTCTTT
abundance: .; v_gene: TRBV27; j_gene: TRBJ2-7; d_gene: TRBD1; CDR3aa: CASSKGTEYEQYF; CDR3nt: TGTGCCAGCAGTAAAGGGACAGAATACGAGCAGTACTTC
abundance: .; v_gene: TRBV7-3; j_gene: TRBJ2-1; d_gene: .; CDR3aa: CASSPVAVSYNEQFF; CDR3nt: TGTGCCAGCAGCCCAGTGGCGGTCTCCTACAATGAGCAGTTCTTC
abundance: .; v_gene: TRBV5-1; j_gene: TRBJ2-1; d_gene: TRBD2; CDR3aa: CASMVAGGHNEQFF; CDR3nt: TGCGCCAGCATGGTGGCGGGAGGTCACAATGAGCAGTTCTTC
abundance: few; v_gene: TRBV28; j_gene: TRBJ2-1; d_gene: TRBD1; CDR3aa: CASSKDRVVPSNEQFF; CDR3nt: TGTGCCAGCAGCAAAGACAGGGTCGTACCGTCGAATGAGCAGTTCTTC
abundance: .; v_gene: TRBV5-4; j_gene: TRBJ2-1; d_gene: .; CDR3aa: CASSLASSNEQFF; CDR3nt: TGTGCCAGCAGCTTGGCGTCCTCCAATGAGCAGTTCTTC
abundance: .; v_gene: TRBV5-1; j_gene: TRBJ2-5; d_gene: .; CDR3aa: CASSTGGGSETQYF; CDR3nt: TGCGCCAGCAGCACTGGTGGGGGCAGCGAGACCCAGTACTTC